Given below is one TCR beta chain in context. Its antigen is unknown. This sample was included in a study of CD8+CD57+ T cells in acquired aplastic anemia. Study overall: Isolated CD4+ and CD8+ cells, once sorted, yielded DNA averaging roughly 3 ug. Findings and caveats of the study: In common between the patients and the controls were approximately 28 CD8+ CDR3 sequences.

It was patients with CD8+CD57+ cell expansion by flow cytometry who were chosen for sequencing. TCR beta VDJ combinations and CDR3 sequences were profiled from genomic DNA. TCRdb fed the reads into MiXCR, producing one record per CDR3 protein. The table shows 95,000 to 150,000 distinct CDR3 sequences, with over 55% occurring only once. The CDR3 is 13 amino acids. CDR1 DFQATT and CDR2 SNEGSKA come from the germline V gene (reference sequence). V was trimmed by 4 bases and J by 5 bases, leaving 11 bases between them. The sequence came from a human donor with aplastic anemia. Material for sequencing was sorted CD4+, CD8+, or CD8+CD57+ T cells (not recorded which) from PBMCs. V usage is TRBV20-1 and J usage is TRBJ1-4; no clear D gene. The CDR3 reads CSATRRQNEKLFF. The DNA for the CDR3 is TGCAGTGCTACAAGGCGGCAAAATGAAAAACTGTTTTTT.